The rows below give T cell receptor beta chains drawn from one sample of a study of cytomegalovirus exposure and HLA in healthy donors. This table comes from immunoSEQ multiplex PCR, and its TCRdb copy is limited to in-frame clones, with some not included. Of fewer than 120,000 clones in the sample, around three quarters were seen once. Sequenced material: PBMCs. The receptors shown here come from a woman in her 30s in good health and CMV-seronegative. Each CDR3 is given with its conserved first and last residue. A D gene is named only where the DNA matches it firmly. Not every row has a clone size; where given, it reads once, few, many or a size class.

size: -; V: TRBV10-3; D: TRBD1; length: 13; J: TRBJ1-5; DNA: TGTGCCACAGCGGACAGGGTATATCAGCCCCAGCATTTT; CDR3: CATADRVYQPQHF
size: -; V: TRBV28; D: -; length: 13; J: TRBJ1-5; DNA: TGTGCCAGCAGTTTAACGGAGGGTCAGCCCCAGCATTTT; CDR3: CASSLTEGQPQHF
size: -; V: TRBV6-5; D: -; length: 15; J: TRBJ1-1; DNA: TGTGCCAGCAGTTACTCGAATCGGGGGAACACTGAAGCTTTCTTT; CDR3: CASSYSNRGNTEAFF
size: -; V: TRBV4-3; D: TRBD2; length: 15; J: TRBJ2-5; DNA: TGCGCCAGCAGCTATAGCGGGTCGGCAAAAGAGACCCAGTACTTC; CDR3: CASSYSGSAKETQYF
size: -; V: TRBV28; D: TRBD1; length: 12; J: TRBJ1-4; DNA: TGTGCCAGCCGTCAGGGGGTTGAAAAACTGTTTTTT; CDR3: CASRQGVEKLFF
size: -; V: TRBV4-2; D: -; length: 15; J: TRBJ1-2; DNA: TGTGCCAGCAGCCAAGATCTCGCAGGGTTAGATGGCTACACCTTC; CDR3: CASSQDLAGLDGYTF
size: few; V: TRBV6-4; D: TRBD2; length: 22; J: TRBJ2-5; DNA: TGTGCCAGCAGTGACTCGGTTCATGTGAGTTCTCTAGCGGGGGTAGGACAAGAGACCCAGTACTTC; CDR3: CASSDSVHVSSLAGVGQETQYF
size: once; V: TRBV5-1; D: -; length: 14; J: TRBJ2-2; DNA: TGCGCCAGCGGGGAACAGGGTCGGGCCGGGGAGCTGTTTTTT; CDR3: CASGEQGRAGELFF
size: once; V: TRBV5-1; D: TRBD2; length: 16; J: TRBJ2-3; DNA: TGCGCCAGCAGCTTGGCCGGGCGGGGGGGCCCAGATACGCAGTATTTT; CDR3: CASSLAGRGGPDTQYF
size: -; V: TRBV5-4; D: TRBD1; length: 19; J: TRBJ2-1; DNA: TGTGCCAGCAGCTTATTGACAGGGGGTTTGGAGTGGATGGGGGATGAGCAGTTCTTC; CDR3: CASSLLTGGLEWMGDEQFF
size: -; V: TRBV4-1; D: -; length: 14; J: TRBJ2-2; DNA: TGCGCCAGCAGCCTCGTCCGGGATTCCGGGGAGCTGTTTTTT; CDR3: CASSLVRDSGELFF
size: -; V: TRBV5-4; D: -; length: 15; J: TRBJ2-7; DNA: TGTGCCAGCAGCTTGGCAGGACAGCGCTCCTACGAGCAGTACTTC; CDR3: CASSLAGQRSYEQYF
size: few; V: TRBV15; D: -; length: 14; J: TRBJ2-1; DNA: TGTGCCACCAGCAGAGGGGGAAGGGGCAATGAGCAGTTCTTC; CDR3: CATSRGGRGNEQFF
size: -; V: TRBV9; D: TRBD2; length: 16; J: TRBJ2-7; DNA: TGTGCCAGCAGCGTAGGACCGGGACTAGCGTCTGGGGAGCAGTACTTC; CDR3: CASSVGPGLASGEQYF
size: once; V: TRBV7-8; D: TRBD1; length: 18; J: TRBJ1-5; DNA: TGTGCCAGCAGCTCCGGGACAGGGGGCTGGGGAGGCAATCAGCCCCAGCATTTT; CDR3: CASSSGTGGWGGNQPQHF
size: -; V: TRBV6-7; D: TRBD1; length: 17; J: TRBJ2-7; DNA: TGTGCCAGCACCCCTCCACCTGGACAGGGAAGCTCCTACGAGCAGTACTTC; CDR3: CASTPPPGQGSSYEQYF
size: -; V: TRBV2; D: TRBD2; length: 14; J: TRBJ2-3; DNA: TGTGCCAGCAGTGAAATAGGGACTAGCCCCATGCAGTATTTT; CDR3: CASSEIGTSPMQYF
size: -; V: TRBV5-1; D: TRBD1; length: 14; J: TRBJ1-2; DNA: TGCGCCAGCAGCCTGACAGGGACTGGCTATGGCTACACCTTC; CDR3: CASSLTGTGYGYTF
size: -; V: TRBV5-6; D: -; length: 11; J: TRBJ2-7; DNA: TGTGCCAGCAGCTTGCGGTACGAGCAGTACTTC; CDR3: CASSLRYEQYF
size: -; V: TRBV7-6; D: -; length: 13; J: TRBJ2-7; DNA: TGTGCCAGCAGCCCAGGTGGGTCCTACGAGCAGTACTTC; CDR3: CASSPGGSYEQYF
size: -; V: TRBV6-5; D: -; length: 14; J: TRBJ2-7; DNA: TGTGCCAGCAGGACTTACGGAGGAGCCTACGAGCAGTACTTC; CDR3: CASRTYGGAYEQYF
size: once; V: TRBV28; D: -; length: 15; J: TRBJ2-7; DNA: TGTGCCAGCAGTTATCCTAGACAGAACTCCTACGAGCAGTACTTC; CDR3: CASSYPRQNSYEQYF
size: -; V: TRBV4-3; D: TRBD1; length: 15; J: TRBJ1-2; DNA: TGCGCCAGCAGCCAATTCACAGGGGCTAACTATGGCTACACCTTC; CDR3: CASSQFTGANYGYTF
size: -; V: TRBV10-1; D: TRBD1; length: 14; J: TRBJ2-7; DNA: TGCGCCAGCAGGACAGTCCAGGGGGCTTACGAGCAGTACTTC; CDR3: CASRTVQGAYEQYF